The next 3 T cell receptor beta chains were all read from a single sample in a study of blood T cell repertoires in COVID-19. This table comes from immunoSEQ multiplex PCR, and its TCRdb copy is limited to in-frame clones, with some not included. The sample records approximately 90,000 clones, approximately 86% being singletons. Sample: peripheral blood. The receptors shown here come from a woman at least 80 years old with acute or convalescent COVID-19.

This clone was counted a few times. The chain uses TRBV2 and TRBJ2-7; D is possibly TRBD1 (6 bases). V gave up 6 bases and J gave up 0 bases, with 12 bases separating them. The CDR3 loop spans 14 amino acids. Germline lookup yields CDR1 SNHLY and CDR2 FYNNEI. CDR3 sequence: CASSRDISSYEQYF. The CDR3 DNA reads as TGTGCCAGCAGCCGGGACATAAGCTCCTACGAGCAGTACTTC.

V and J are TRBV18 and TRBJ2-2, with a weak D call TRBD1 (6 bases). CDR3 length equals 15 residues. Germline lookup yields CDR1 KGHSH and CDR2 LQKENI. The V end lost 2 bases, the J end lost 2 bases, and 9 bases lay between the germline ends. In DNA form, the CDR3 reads TGTGCCAGCTCACCAAGACAGGTTAACACCGGGGAGCTGTTTTTT. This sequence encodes CASSPRQVNTGELFF.

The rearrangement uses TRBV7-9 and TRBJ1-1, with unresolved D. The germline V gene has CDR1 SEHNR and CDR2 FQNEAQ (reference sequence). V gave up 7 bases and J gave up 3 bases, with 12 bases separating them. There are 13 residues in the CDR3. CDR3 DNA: TGTGCCAGCACCCTTAGCGGTTACACTGAAGCTTTCTTT. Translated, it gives CASTLSGYTEAFF.